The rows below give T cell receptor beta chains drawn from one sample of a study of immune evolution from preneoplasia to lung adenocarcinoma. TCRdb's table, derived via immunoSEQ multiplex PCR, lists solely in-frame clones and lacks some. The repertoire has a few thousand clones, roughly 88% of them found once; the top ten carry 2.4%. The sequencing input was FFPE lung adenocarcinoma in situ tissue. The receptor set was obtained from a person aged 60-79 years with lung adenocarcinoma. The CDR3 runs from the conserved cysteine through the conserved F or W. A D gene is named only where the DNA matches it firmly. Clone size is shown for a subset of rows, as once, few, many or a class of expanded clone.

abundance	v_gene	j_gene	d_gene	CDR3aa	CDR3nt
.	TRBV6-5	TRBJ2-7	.	CASSYSGGLLEQYF	TGTGCCAGCAGTTACTCCGGGGGACTGCTCGAGCAGTACTTC
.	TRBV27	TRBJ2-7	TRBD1	CASSELQTGGGEQYF	TGTGCCAGCAGTGAATTGCAGACAGGGGGAGGAGAGCAGTACTTC
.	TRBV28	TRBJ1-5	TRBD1	CASSPVGQVGHQPQHF	TGTGCCAGCAGTCCGGTCGGACAGGTCGGGCACCAGCCCCAGCATTTT
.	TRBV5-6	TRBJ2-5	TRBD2	CASSSERGGAETQYF	TGTGCCAGCAGTAGTGAGCGGGGGGGGGCAGAGACCCAGTACTTC
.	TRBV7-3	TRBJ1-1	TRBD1	CASSSGTEKAFF	TGTGCCAGCAGCTCCGGGACAGAAAAGGCTTTCTTT
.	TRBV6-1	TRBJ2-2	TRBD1	CASSEGQGLNTGELFF	TGTGCCAGCAGTGAGGGACAGGGCTTAAACACCGGGGAGCTGTTTTTT
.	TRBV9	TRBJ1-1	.	CASSVTGFAEAFF	TGTGCCAGCAGCGTAACTGGGTTTGCTGAAGCTTTCTTT
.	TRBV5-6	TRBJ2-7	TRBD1	CASSWRTGGYEQYF	TGTGCCAGCAGCTGGAGGACAGGGGGCTACGAGCAGTACTTC
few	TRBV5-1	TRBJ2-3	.	CASSLLSSTDTQYF	TGCGCCAGCAGCTTGTTATCCAGCACAGATACGCAGTATTTT
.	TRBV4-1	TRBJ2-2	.	CASSHLAIWQGSTGELFF	TGCGCCAGCAGCCATCTGGCTATATGGCAGGGGAGCACCGGGGAGCTGTTTTTT
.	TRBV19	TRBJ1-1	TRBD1	CASGVTGGPEAFF	TGTGCCAGTGGGGTAACAGGGGGCCCTGAAGCTTTCTTT
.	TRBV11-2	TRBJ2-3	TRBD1	CASSSRGQGRTDTQYF	TGTGCCAGCAGCTCCCGGGGACAGGGGCGCACAGATACGCAGTATTTT
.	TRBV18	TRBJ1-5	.	CASSPRGRGDNQPQHF	TGTGCCAGCTCACCAAGGGGCAGGGGTGACAATCAGCCCCAGCATTTT
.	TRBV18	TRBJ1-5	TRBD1	CASSPDRGGNQPQHF	TGTGCCAGCTCACCGGACAGGGGCGGCAATCAGCCCCAGCATTTT
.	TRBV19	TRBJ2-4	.	CASSFRTAKNIQYF	TGTGCCAGTAGTTTCCGGACAGCCAAAAACATTCAGTACTTC
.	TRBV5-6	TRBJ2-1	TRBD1	CASSWGTVNEQFF	TGTGCCAGCAGCTGGGGGACAGTCAATGAGCAGTTCTTC
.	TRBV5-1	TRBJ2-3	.	CASSFQQGASTDTQYF	TGCGCCAGCAGCTTCCAACAGGGTGCTAGCACAGATACGCAGTATTTT
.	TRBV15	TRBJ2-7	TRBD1	CATSRGTGGIYEQYF	TGTGCCACCAGCAGAGGCACAGGGGGCATATACGAGCAGTACTTC
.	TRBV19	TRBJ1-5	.	CASSMGQQNQPQHF	TGTGCCAGTAGTATGGGACAACAAAATCAGCCCCAGCATTTT
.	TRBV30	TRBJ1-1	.	CAYQGQLNTEAFF	TGTGCCTATCAAGGACAGCTGAACACTGAAGCTTTCTTT
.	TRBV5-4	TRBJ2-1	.	CASSLASDNEQFF	TGTGCCAGCAGCTTGGCTAGCGACAATGAGCAGTTCTTC
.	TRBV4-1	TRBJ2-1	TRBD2	CASSQDPAGAYNEQFF	TGCGCCAGCAGCCAAGATCCAGCGGGAGCCTACAATGAGCAGTTCTTC